This paragraph reports one TCR beta chain. The antigen is undetermined. Assay used: immunoSEQ multiplex PCR; TCRdb lists only in-frame clones, some missing. The data hold over 100,000 clones, with 81% observed a single time. People whose metastatic non-small-cell lung cancer was chemo-refractory got focal radiation along with CTLA-4 blockade by ipilimumab. The sample is drawn from a study of radiotherapy plus CTLA-4 blockade in lung cancer. Turning to the study itself: An objective response was seen in 18% of patients, and disease control in about 31%. Whole-study findings and limits: Early blood T cell clone changes and increased post-radiation serum interferon-beta were reportedly the strongest response predictors. Expansion of tumor-derived TCR clones was observed in blood after radiotherapy plus ipilimumab.

The germline V gene has CDR1 SGHRS and CDR2 YFSETQ. V shed 5 bases, J shed 3 bases, and the junction held 4 bases outside the gene matches. This CDR3 contains 14 residues. This receptor was taken from a human donor with non-small cell lung cancer that progressed on radiotherapy plus ipilimumab. Some clones in this sample may be carry-over from other donors' samples. The sample was peripheral blood, taken from a patient treated with radiotherapy plus ipilimumab. The chain is built from TRBV5-1 and TRBJ2-2; 7 nucleotides agree with TRBD1. The CDR3 here is CASSRGLDTGELFF. CDR3 in DNA: TGCGCCAGCAGTAGGGGGCTGGACACCGGGGAGCTGTTTTTT.